This T cell receptor beta chain was obtained from a study of CD8 T cells in ankylosing spondylitis. V lost 2 bases and J 3 bases, leaving 8 bases between the germline ends. Germline-derived CDR1 and CDR2 are MGHDK and SYGVNS. CDR3 length: 13 residues. This clonotype was picked up many times. Antigen: not known. Generation of TCR beta libraries employed quantitative 5'-RACE incorporating molecular barcodes. TCRdb analysed the 5' RACE reads with MiXCR anew, one entry per CDR3 protein. In the table there are some 250,000 distinct CDR3 sequences, roughly 8.6% of which are singletons. Findings and caveats of the study: Reports say disease-linked clones showed up significantly more in matched ankylosing spondylitis synovial fluid.

This chain connects TRBV25-1 to TRBJ2-7; D uncertain. The sequence came from a male donor with ankylosing spondylitis or in good health (not recorded which). Sequenced: blood, either unsorted or a sorted T cell fraction (not recorded which). CDR3 sequence reads: CASSERKGYEQYF. CDR3 bases: TGTGCCAGCAGTGAAAGAAAGGGCTACGAGCAGTACTTC.